What follows are 13 T cell receptor beta chains derived from one specimen sequenced in a study of beta chain features in type 1 diabetes. Isolated RNA was reverse transcribed in full, so expressed TCRB transcripts were sequenced. Clones were read by immunoSEQ multiplex PCR, and TCRdb kept only the in-frame ones, dropping some. Of 200,000 to 300,000 clones listed, roughly 20% were seen once; the top ten hold around 0.03%. These TCRs' antigens remain unknown. Whole-study results and caveats: Moderate but significant shortening of TCRB CDR3s was recorded in all four CD4+ subsets from Type 1 diabetes patients.

The sample taken for sequencing was naive CD4+ T cells from blood. Every receptor here comes from a woman aged 40 to 50 with type 1 diabetes.

This rearrangement joins TRBV6-5 to TRBJ1-2; D is unresolved. CDR3 length: 16 amino acids. The germline CDR1 and CDR2 sequences are MNHEY and SVGAGI. V shed 0 bases and J shed 3 bases, with 14 bases lying between them. CDR3 protein: CASSYSTGYWDYGYTF. The CDR3 DNA follows: TGTGCCAGCAGTTACTCGACGGGGTATTGGGACTATGGCTACACCTTC.

This clone was found a few times. Within the sample, other DNA sequences also encode this same CDR3. CDR3 amino acids: CASSARLNTEAFF. The CDR3 bases are TGTGCCAGCAGTGCCCGTTTGAACACTGAAGCTTTCTTT. This chain connects TRBV2 to TRBJ1-1, with D uncertain. CDR3 length: 13 residues. The ends were cut back, 4 bases at V and 0 bases at J, with 6 bases in the middle. Germline CDR1 and CDR2: SNHLY and FYNNEI.

This clone was seen a few times. The V gene is TRBV27, the J gene TRBJ2-6; no clear D. V dropped 6 bases and J dropped 4 bases, with 10 bases sitting between them. CDR1 MNHEY and CDR2 SMNVEV come from the germline V gene (reference sequence). This CDR3 contains 14 residues. The CDR3 here is CASRSPRGANVLTF. CDR3 DNA sequence: TGTGCCAGCAGAAGCCCTCGAGGGGCCAACGTCCTGACTTTC.

The chain combines TRBV23-1 with TRBJ2-1; the match to TRBD2 covers 14 bases. TRBV23-1 is an ORF, with its function uncertain. The CDR3 consists of 18 residues. Losses at the gene ends were 0 bases for V and 5 bases for J; bases not matched to a gene: 6. The CDR3 nucleotides read TGCGCCAGCAGTCAATCGGAGCGGACTAGCGGGAGGAACAATGAGCAGTTCTTC. Translated, it gives CASSQSERTSGRNNEQFF.

V usage is TRBV15 and J usage is TRBJ1-4, with 7 bases matching TRBD1. Germline trimming cut 5 bases from V and 7 bases from J; bases unmatched to any gene: 10. The CDR3 is 15 residues long. The germline CDR1 and CDR2 sequences are LNHNV and YYDKDF (reference sequence). In DNA form, the CDR3 reads TGTGCCACCAGCTTTAGGGGGCAAGCGGCTGAAAAACTGTTTTTT. This sequence encodes CATSFRGQAAEKLFF.

This chain uses TRBV28 with TRBJ2-7; 8 nucleotides agree with TRBD1. Germline-derived CDR1 and CDR2 are MDHEN and SYDVKM. CDR3 length: 15 residues. Unmatched junction bases numbered 5, after V lost 1 base and J lost 3 bases. The CDR3 bases are TGTGCCAGCAGTTTATTGACAGGGGTCAACTACGAGCAGTACTTC. It translates to CASSLLTGVNYEQYF.

The sample holds a few counts of this clone. V usage is TRBV30 and J usage is TRBJ1-5; D is unclear. V lost 3 bases, J lost 5 bases, and 14 bases lay in between. Germline values: CDR1 GTSNPN, CDR2 SVGIG (reference sequence). The CDR3 is made up of 14 amino acids. CDR3 loop: CAWSEGAFDQPQHF. CDR3 nucleotide sequence: TGTGCCTGGAGCGAGGGAGCCTTTGATCAGCCCCAGCATTTT.

The V gene is TRBV30, the J gene TRBJ2-1, with 9 bases matching TRBD1. The germline CDR1 and CDR2 sequences are GTSNPN and SVGIG (reference sequence). The V and J ends lost 8 bases and 0 bases, in that order; junction bases with no gene match: 5. This CDR3 spans 14 amino acids. DNA for the CDR3: TGTGCCCTGATGACAGGGGGCTCCTACAATGAGCAGTTCTTC. It is translated as CALMTGGSYNEQFF.

The rearrangement links TRBV9 to TRBJ2-5; TRBD1 might be the D (6 bases). Germline CDR1 and CDR2: SGDLS and YYNGEE. The CDR3 extends over 14 amino acids. The V gene lost 3 bases and the J gene lost 2 bases, with 11 bases spanning the gap. In nucleotides, the CDR3 is TGTGCCAGCAGCGCCGACAGGCAACAAGAGACCCAGTACTTC. It yields the protein CASSADRQQETQYF.

This clone was observed a handful of times. The V call is TRBV5-1, the J call TRBJ2-5; no definite D call. Trimming pared 2 bases from V and 5 bases from J, leaving 31 bases between. Germline CDR1 SGHRS, CDR2 YFSETQ. The CDR3 contains 20 residues. The DNA of the CDR3 is TGCGCCAGCAGCTTAAACTTTTTAAGCGTTAAAGATTTCACTCGGGAGACCCAGTACTTC. Encoded protein: CASSLNFLSVKDFTRETQYF.

This chain links TRBV5-4 with TRBJ2-1; TRBD2 matches at 7 bases. This CDR3 spans 15 amino acids. The V segment lost 4 bases and the J segment 4 bases; nucleotides outside the gene matches: 8. Germline lookup yields CDR1 SGHNT and CDR2 YYREEE (reference sequence). The CDR3 DNA reads as TGTGCCAGCAGCCTGACTAGCAATTCATACAATGAGCAGTTCTTC. Translating it yields CASSLTSNSYNEQFF.

V gene TRBV4-3 combines with J gene TRBJ2-1; weak D call: TRBD1 (6 bases). Trimming took off 1 base at V and 6 bases at J, with 10 bases between the two ends. The length of the CDR3 is 14 residues. Germline assignment: CDR1 LGHNA and CDR2 YSLEER. The CDR3 protein is CASSQAGTFNEQFF. CDR3 DNA sequence: TGCGCCAGCAGCCAAGCGGGGACATTCAATGAGCAGTTCTTC.

This rearrangement joins TRBV7-9 to TRBJ2-5; D is unresolved. V was cut by 2 bases and J by 2 bases, with 6 bases left in between. The CDR3 has 13 residues. Per the germline V gene, CDR1 is SEHNR and CDR2 is FQNEAQ (reference sequence). CDR3 DNA: TGTGCCAGCAGCTTAATGTCTCAAGAGACCCAGTACTTC. This gives the protein CASSLMSQETQYF.